The clone carrying this T cell receptor (beta chain) was found many times. V lost 3 bases and J lost 1, with 10 bases in between. Germline V gene lookup returns CDR1 KGHSH and CDR2 LQKENI. The CDR3 contains 15 residues. The data are from a study of blood T cell repertoires in COVID-19. Across the study: Acute and convalescent COVID-19 specimens originated in the United States, Italy and Spain.

TCRdb keeps only in-frame clones here, not all; method: immunoSEQ multiplex PCR. The sample includes roughly 250,000 clones, 75% to 90% seen only once; the top ten take around 0.85%. Exposed volunteers were people who met a COVID-19 case within 2 weeks before study entry. The TCR comes from a man between 50 and 59 years old who had been exposed to COVID-19. The sample consisted of PBMCs or T cells enriched from blood (not recorded which). This chain links TRBV18 with TRBJ1-5; D gene ambiguous. CDR3 bases: TGTGCCAGCTCACCCCCTGGTGAGAGCAATCAGCCCCAGCATTTT. Its protein product is CASSPPGESNQPQHF.